The clone carrying this TCR beta chain occurred once. This record comes from a study of CD8+CD57+ T cells in acquired aplastic anemia. The CDR3 has 16 amino acids. Germline trimming cut 6 bases from V and 0 bases from J; bases unmatched to any gene: 4. The germline gives CDR1 LNHNV, CDR2 YYDKDF (reference sequence). The use of genomic DNA as template underpinned the TCR beta VDJ and CDR3 profiling. TCRdb re-derived calls from the reads in MiXCR, one entry per CDR3 protein. The sample holds 200,000 or so distinct CDR3 sequences, 64% seen once. This sequence was found in a human donor with severe aplastic anemia or a healthy control (not recorded which). This chain links TRBV15 with TRBJ2-6; 8 bases agree with TRBD1. The sample consisted of sorted CD4+, CD8+, or CD8+CD57+ T cells (not recorded which) from PBMCs. This chain's CDR3 is CATRRQGSSGANVLTF. CDR3 DNA sequence: TGTGCCACCAGACGACAGGGGAGCTCTGGGGCCAACGTCCTGACTTTC.